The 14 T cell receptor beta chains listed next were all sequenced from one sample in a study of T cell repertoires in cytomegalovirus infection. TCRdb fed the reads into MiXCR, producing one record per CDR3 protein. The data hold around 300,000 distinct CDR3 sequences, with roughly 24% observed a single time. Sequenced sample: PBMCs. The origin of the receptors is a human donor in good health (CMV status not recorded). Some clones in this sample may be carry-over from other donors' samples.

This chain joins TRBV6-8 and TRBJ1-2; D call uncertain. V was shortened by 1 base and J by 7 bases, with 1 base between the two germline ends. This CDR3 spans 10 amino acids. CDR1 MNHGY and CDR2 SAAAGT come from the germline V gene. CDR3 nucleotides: TGTGCCAGCAGTTACTGTGGCTACACCTTC. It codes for CASSYCGYTF.

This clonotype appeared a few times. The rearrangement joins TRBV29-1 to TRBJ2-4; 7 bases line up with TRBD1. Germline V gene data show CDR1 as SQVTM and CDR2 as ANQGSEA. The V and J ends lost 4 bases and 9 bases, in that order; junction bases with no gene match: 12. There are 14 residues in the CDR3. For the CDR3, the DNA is TGCAGCGTTGGGTTGGGGACAGTGGGGACCATTCAGTACTTC. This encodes CSVGLGTVGTIQYF.

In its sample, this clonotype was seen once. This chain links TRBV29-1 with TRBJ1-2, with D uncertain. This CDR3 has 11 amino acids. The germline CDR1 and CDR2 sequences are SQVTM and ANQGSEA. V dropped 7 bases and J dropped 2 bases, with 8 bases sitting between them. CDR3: CSAEGNYGYTF. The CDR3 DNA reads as TGCAGCGCGGAGGGAAACTATGGCTACACCTTC.

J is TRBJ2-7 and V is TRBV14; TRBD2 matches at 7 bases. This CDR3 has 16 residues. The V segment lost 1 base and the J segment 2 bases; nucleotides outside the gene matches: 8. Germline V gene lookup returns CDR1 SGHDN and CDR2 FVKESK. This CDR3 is CASSQVPTSRPYEQYF. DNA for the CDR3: TGTGCCAGCAGCCAAGTCCCGACTAGCCGACCCTACGAGCAGTACTTC.

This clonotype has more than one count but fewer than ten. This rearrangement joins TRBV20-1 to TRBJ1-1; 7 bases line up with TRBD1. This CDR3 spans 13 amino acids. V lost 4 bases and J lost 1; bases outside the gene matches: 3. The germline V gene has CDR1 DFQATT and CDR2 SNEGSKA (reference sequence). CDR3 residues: CSAKGGWNTEAFF. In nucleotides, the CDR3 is TGCAGTGCTAAAGGGGGCTGGAACACTGAAGCTTTCTTT.

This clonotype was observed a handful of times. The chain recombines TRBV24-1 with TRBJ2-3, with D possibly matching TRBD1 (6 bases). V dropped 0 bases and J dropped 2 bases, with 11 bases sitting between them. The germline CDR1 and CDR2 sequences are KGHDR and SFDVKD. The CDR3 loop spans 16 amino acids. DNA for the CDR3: TGTGCCACCAGTGATTTGACAGGGCCCCACACAGATACGCAGTATTTT. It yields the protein CATSDLTGPHTDTQYF.

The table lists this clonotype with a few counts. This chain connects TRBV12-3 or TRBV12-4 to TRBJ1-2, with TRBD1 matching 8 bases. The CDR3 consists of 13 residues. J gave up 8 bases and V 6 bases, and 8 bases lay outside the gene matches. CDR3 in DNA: TGTGCCAGCAGGTTGGGACAGGATCTCGGCTACACCTTC. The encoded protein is CASRLGQDLGYTF.

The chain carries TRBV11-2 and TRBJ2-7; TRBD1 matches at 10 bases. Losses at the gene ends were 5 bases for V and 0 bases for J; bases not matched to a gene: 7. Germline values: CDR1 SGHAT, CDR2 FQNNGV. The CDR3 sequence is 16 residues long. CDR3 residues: CASSPRDRGDSYEQYF. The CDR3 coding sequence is TGTGCCAGCAGCCCCCGGGACAGGGGAGACTCCTACGAGCAGTACTTC.

The CDR3 sequence: CASGQQGAHQETQYF. CDR3 bases: TGTGCCAGCGGCCAGCAGGGGGCTCATCAAGAGACCCAGTACTTC. The chain uses TRBV5-4 and TRBJ2-5, with TRBD1 matching over 8 bases. The CDR3 is 15 amino acids. The germline CDR1 and CDR2 sequences are SGHNT and YYREEE (reference sequence). The V gene end was trimmed by 7 bases and the J gene end by 2 bases; junction bases not matched to a gene: 10.

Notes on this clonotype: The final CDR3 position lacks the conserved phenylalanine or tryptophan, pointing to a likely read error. The CDR3: CASSPDSGRALPYNEQFL. In DNA, the CDR3 is TGTGCCAGCAGTCCGGATAGCGGGAGGGCCCTACCGTACAATGAGCAGTTCCTC. V and J are TRBV27 and TRBJ2-1; 11 bases align to TRBD2. Trimming removed 5 bases from V and 4 bases from J; junction bases left unmatched: 13. The CDR3 is 18 residues long. Germline-derived CDR1 and CDR2 are MNHEY and SMNVEV (reference sequence).

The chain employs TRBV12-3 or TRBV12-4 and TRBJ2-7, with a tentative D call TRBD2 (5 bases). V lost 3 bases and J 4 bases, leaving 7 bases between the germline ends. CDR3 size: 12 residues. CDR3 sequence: CASSFRTYEQYF. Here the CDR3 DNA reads TGTGCCAGCAGTTTTCGGACTTACGAGCAGTACTTC.

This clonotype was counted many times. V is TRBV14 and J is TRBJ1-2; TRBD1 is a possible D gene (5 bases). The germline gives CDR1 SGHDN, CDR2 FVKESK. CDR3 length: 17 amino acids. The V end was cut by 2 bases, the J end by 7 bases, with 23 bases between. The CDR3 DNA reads TGTGCCAGCAGCCAACATCAGGGCCTGAGGGTTCGTCGTGGCTACACCTTC. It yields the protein CASSQHQGLRVRRGYTF.

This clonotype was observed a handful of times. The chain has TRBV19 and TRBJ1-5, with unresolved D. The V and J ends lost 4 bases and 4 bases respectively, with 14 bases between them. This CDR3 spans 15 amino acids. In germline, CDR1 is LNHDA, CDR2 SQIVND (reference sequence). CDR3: CASSNSPTPNQPQHF. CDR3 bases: TGTGCCAGTAGTAACTCTCCAACCCCAAATCAGCCCCAGCATTTT.

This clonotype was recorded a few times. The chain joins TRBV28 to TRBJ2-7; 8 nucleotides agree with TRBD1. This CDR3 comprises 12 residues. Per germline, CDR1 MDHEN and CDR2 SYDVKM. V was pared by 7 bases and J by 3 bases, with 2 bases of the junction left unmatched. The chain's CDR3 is CASTGGYYEQYF. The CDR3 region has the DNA TGTGCCAGCACAGGGGGCTACTACGAGCAGTACTTC.